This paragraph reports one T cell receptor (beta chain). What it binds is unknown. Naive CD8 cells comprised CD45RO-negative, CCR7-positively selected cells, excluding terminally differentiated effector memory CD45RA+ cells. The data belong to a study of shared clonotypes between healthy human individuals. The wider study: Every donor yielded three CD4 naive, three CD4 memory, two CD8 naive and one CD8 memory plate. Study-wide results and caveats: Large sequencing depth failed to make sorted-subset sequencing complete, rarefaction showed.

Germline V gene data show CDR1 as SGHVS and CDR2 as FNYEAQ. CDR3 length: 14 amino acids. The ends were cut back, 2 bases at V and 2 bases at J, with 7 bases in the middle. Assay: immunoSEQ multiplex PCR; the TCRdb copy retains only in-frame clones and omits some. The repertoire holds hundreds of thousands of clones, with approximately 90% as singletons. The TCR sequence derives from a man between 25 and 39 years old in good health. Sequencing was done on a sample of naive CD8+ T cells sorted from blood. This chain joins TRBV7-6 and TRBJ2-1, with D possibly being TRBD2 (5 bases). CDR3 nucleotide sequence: TGTGCCAGCAGCTTACGGGAAGCCTACAATGAGCAGTTCTTC. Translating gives CASSLREAYNEQFF.